This TCR beta chain was sequenced during a study of shared clonotypes between healthy human individuals. The study, taken as a whole, reports: Sorted-subset sequencing was shown by rarefaction to be incomplete despite large depth. A generally larger estimated richness was seen in naive subsets than in memory subsets. With a handful of donors compared, about 5.2% of naive CD4 clonotypes were shared.

Germline CDR1 DFQATT, CDR2 SNEGSKA (reference sequence). This CDR3 comprises 10 residues. Sequenced by immunoSEQ multiplex PCR; TCRdb stores in-frame clones only, minus some. The table lists 950,000 to 1,100,000 clones, approximately 70% of them singletons. Of note for this clone: What it binds is unknown.

The TCR sequence derives from a man in his late teens or twenties in good health. V usage is TRBV20-1 and J usage is TRBJ1-5, with D unresolved. Sequences were obtained from memory CD4+ T cells sorted from blood. Subset indicated: CD45RA-negative fraction. CDR3 amino acids: CRDSNQPQHF. CDR3 sequence (DNA): TGCAGGGATTCCAATCAGCCCCAGCATTTT.